The next 26 T cell receptor beta chains were all read from a single sample in a study of immune characterization of retroperitoneal liposarcoma (dated by TCRdb to between 2019 and 2020). The protocol used for the library was PCR. Instrument used: NextSeq 500. TCRdb passed the public sequencing reads through fastp at Q25 and MiXCR, retaining productive beta sequences. Rows with a matching CDR3 protein are joined into one entry that keeps the most common DNA and genes. The sample yields some 11,000 distinct CDR3 sequences; 25% to 30% were counted once. More than 6.5% of the sample lies in the top ten. The specimen sequenced was tumor tissue. The receptors derive from a male donor with retroperitoneal liposarcoma.

This chain links TRBV7-6 with TRBJ2-5, with 9 positions matching TRBD2. This CDR3 has 16 amino acids. Trimming took 1 base from V and 4 from J; bases not matched to a gene: 7. Germline assignment: CDR1 SGHVS and CDR2 FNYEAQ. This CDR3 is CASSLVVSGSGETQYF. CDR3 nucleotides: TGTGCCAGCAGCTTAGTGGTTAGCGGGAGTGGAGAGACCCAGTACTTC.

This clonotype ranks as medium-sized. The chain has TRBV7-2 and TRBJ2-5; D gene ambiguous. The CDR3 loop spans 11 amino acids. The germline gives CDR1 SGHTA, CDR2 FQGNSA. Trimming stripped 6 bases from V and 3 bases from J, with 5 bases between. In DNA, the CDR3 is TGTGCCAGCAGTATTAAAGAGACCCAGTACTTC. It yields the protein CASSIKETQYF.

By its share, this clonotype is medium-sized (0.01 to 0.1%). V usage is TRBV7-9 and J usage is TRBJ2-7; a weak D match, TRBD1 (6 bases). CDR3 length: 15 residues. The V end lost 5 bases, the J end lost 0 bases, and 14 bases lay between the germline ends. CDR1 is SEHNR, CDR2 FQNEAQ, per germline (reference sequence). The CDR3 protein is CASSKWQGSSYEQYF. The CDR3, as DNA: TGTGCCAGCAGCAAGTGGCAGGGGAGCTCCTACGAGCAGTACTTC.

Worth noting for this clonotype: A read error may account for a junction end that differs from germline. The V call is TRBV6-1, the J call TRBJ2-1; D perhaps matches TRBD1 (6 bases). Germline loops: CDR1 MNHNS, CDR2 SASEGT. CDR3 length: 15 residues. CDR3 sequence reads: CASSEQGMVYNEHFF. In DNA form, the CDR3 reads TGTGCCAGCAGTGAACAGGGGATGGTCTACAATGAGCACTTCTTC.

This clonotype was detected a few times. V is TRBV11-3 and J is TRBJ2-5; maybe TRBD2 (6 bases). Trimming removed 5 bases at V and 11 bases at J, with 24 bases between. The CDR3 length is 15 residues. The germline CDR1 and CDR2 sequences are SGHNT and YENEEA. The CDR3 spells CASSPGDSGYNEQYF. In DNA, the CDR3 is TGTGCCAGCAGCCCCGGCGATAGCGGATACAATGAGCAGTACTTC.

This clonotype was detected many times. The chain couples TRBV7-3 to TRBJ2-1; TRBD1 or TRBD2 may be the D gene (5 bases each). Germline CDR1 reads SGHTA; CDR2 reads FQGTGA. The CDR3 extends over 17 amino acids. Deletions cut 5 bases from V and 5 bases from J, with 22 bases between. The CDR3 spells CASSLHPPRGPNNEQFF. CDR3 DNA sequence: TGTGCCAGCAGCCTTCATCCTCCGAGGGGCCCCAACAATGAGCAGTTCTTC.

In this sample, this clonotype turned up a few times. J is TRBJ1-2 and V is TRBV7-2; no firm D call. This CDR3 is 11 amino acids long. Between the trimmed V and J ends, which lost 11 bases and 3 bases, there was a span of 10 bases. Germline V gene sequence: CDR1 SGHTA, CDR2 FQGNSA. CDR3 amino acids: CARGGDYGYTF. As DNA, the CDR3 is TGTGCCCGCGGCGGGGACTATGGCTACACCTTC.

The sample holds one count of this clonotype. The chain carries TRBV6-1 and TRBJ1-2; TRBD1 is a possible D gene (6 bases). V was clipped by 7 bases and J by 4 bases, with 13 bases between them. From germline, CDR1 is MNHNS and CDR2 SASEGT. CDR3 size: 13 residues. CDR3 sequence reads: CASNLEQGYGYTF. Written as DNA, the CDR3 is TGTGCCAGCAACCTGGAACAGGGCTATGGCTACACCTTC.

The chain employs TRBV25-1 and TRBJ2-5; D uncertain. CDR1 is MGHDK and CDR2 is SYGVNS in the germline V gene. Deletions cut 5 bases from V and 5 bases from J, with 15 bases between. The CDR3 loop spans 14 amino acids. DNA of the CDR3: TGTGCCAGCAGTAAATCGACCGGACCCGAGACCCAGTACTTC. Translating it yields CASSKSTGPETQYF.

This clonotype has a handful of counts. This chain links TRBV10-2 with TRBJ2-1, with TRBD2 identical over 10 bases. This CDR3 comprises 15 residues. The germline gives CDR1 WSHSY, CDR2 SAAADI. V was pared by 6 bases and J by 10 bases, with 12 bases of the junction left unmatched. The CDR3 loop is CASREGLAVSYEQFF. For the CDR3, the DNA is TGCGCCAGCAGAGAAGGACTAGCGGTCTCCTACGAGCAGTTCTTC.

The V and J genes are TRBV7-3 and TRBJ2-6; no clear D. The V gene lost 4 bases and the J gene lost 0 bases, with 13 bases spanning the gap. Germline V lookup: CDR1 SGHTA, CDR2 FQGTGA. This CDR3 has 17 amino acids. Here the CDR3 reads CASSSPQSSSGANVLTF. DNA for the CDR3: TGTGCCAGCAGCTCCCCTCAAAGCAGCTCTGGGGCCAACGTCCTGACTTTC.

The rearrangement links TRBV11-2 to TRBJ2-6, with 8 positions matching TRBD1. This CDR3 comprises 18 residues. V lost 5 bases, J lost 1 base, and 10 bases stayed unmatched. The germline V gene encodes CDR1 SGHAT and CDR2 FQNNGV. CDR3 in DNA: TGTGCCAGCAGCCCGCGACAGGGGACCCCATCTGGGGCCAACGTCCTGACTTTC. It specifies CASSPRQGTPSGANVLTF.

This clonotype occurred a few times. The chain links TRBV11-3 to TRBJ2-1; 10 positions agree with TRBD2. This CDR3 region has 15 residues. V dropped 5 bases and J dropped 13; count of bases not matched to a gene: 14. Germline-derived CDR1 and CDR2 are SGHNT and YENEEA. CDR3 region: CASSPQAGGGWGQFF. The CDR3 nucleotides read TGTGCCAGCAGCCCTCAAGCGGGAGGGGGGTGGGGCCAGTTCTTC.

The chain employs TRBV6-1 and TRBJ2-1; 8 bases are shared with TRBD1. Germline assignment: CDR1 MNHNS and CDR2 SASEGT. J lost 13 bases, V lost 7 bases, and 21 bases had no gene match. The CDR3 loop spans 16 amino acids. In DNA, the CDR3 is TGTGCCAGCAAATTTACGGGACAGGTCAGAGTAGAGACCCAGTTCTTC. Protein product: CASKFTGQVRVETQFF.

In this sample, this clonotype turned up many times. This chain links TRBV6-6 with TRBJ2-1; D is undetermined. The end of the DNA is better explained by TRBJ2-7, so the J call may be wrong. CDR1 is MNHNY, CDR2 SVGAGI, per germline (reference sequence). The CDR3 consists of 11 residues. The DNA of the CDR3 is TGTGCCAGCAGTTACTCGGGGGAGCAGTACTTC. This codes for CASSYSGEQYF.

As to this clonotype: A single base separates this from a much larger clone, so it may be a read error. Likely a read error: the CDR3 ends without its conserved phenylalanine or tryptophan. The rearrangement links TRBV6-1 to TRBJ2-5, with a tentative D call TRBD1 (6 bases). The DNA end is a closer match to TRBJ2-1, so the J assignment may be wrong. This CDR3 has 13 residues. The germline V gene has CDR1 MNHNS and CDR2 SASEGT. CDR3 DNA: TGTGCCAGCAGAAGCGGACAGTTAGAGACCCAGTTCTGC. Protein sequence: CASRSGQLETQFC.

This clonotype was counted a few times. This chain connects TRBV11-3 to TRBJ2-1, with 10 positions matching TRBD2. The better agreement between TRBJ2-5 and the DNA end casts doubt on the J call. Germline values: CDR1 SGHNT, CDR2 YENEEA. CDR3 length equals 15 residues. As DNA, the CDR3 is TGTGCCAGCAGCCCTCAAGCGGGAGGGGGGTGGGGCCAGTACTTC. Translation: CASSPQAGGGWGQYF.

This clonotype came up a few times. V usage is TRBV11-3 and J usage is TRBJ2-1; D ambiguous. CDR3 size: 12 residues. Looked up from germline, CDR1 is SGHNT and CDR2 is YENEEA. Trimming took 2 bases from V and 7 from J, leaving 6 bases between them. CDR3 loop: CASSLSRNEQFF. The CDR3 coding sequence is TGTGCCAGCAGCTTATCACGTAATGAGCAGTTCTTC.

This clonotype was observed many times. DNA for the CDR3: TGTGCCAGCAGTTATAGGAACCAAGAGACCCAGTTCTTC. Translating it yields CASSYRNQETQFF. V gene TRBV6-1 combines with J gene TRBJ2-1, with no clear D. Germline CDR1 and CDR2: MNHNS and SASEGT. Trimming pared 5 bases from V and 13 bases from J, leaving 18 bases between. The CDR3 is 13 residues long.

Remarks on this clonotype: Given a much more abundant clone one base away, this may be a read error. This is likely a read error, given that the CDR3 carries no conserved phenylalanine or tryptophan at its end. The V call is TRBV6-1, the J call TRBJ1-4, with a possible D match to TRBD1 (5 bases). V gave up 5 bases and J gave up 10 bases, with 14 bases separating them. Germline V gives CDR1 MNHNS, CDR2 SASEGT. The CDR3 contains 13 residues. The CDR3 here is CASSYSSGGKLFL. In DNA, the CDR3 is TGTGCCAGCAGTTACTCTTCCGGGGGAAAACTGTTTTTG.

This clonotype was seen repeatedly, ten times or more. V gene TRBV6-1 combines with J gene TRBJ2-1; D possibly corresponds to TRBD1 (6 bases). V lost 6 bases and J 13 bases, leaving 19 bases between the germline ends. The CDR3 consists of 13 residues. Germline loops: CDR1 MNHNS, CDR2 SASEGT. The CDR3 DNA reads TGTGCCAGCAGAAGCGGACAGTTAGAGACCCAGTTCTTC. This sequence encodes CASRSGQLETQFF.

The table lists this clonotype with a few counts. The rearrangement joins TRBV12-5 to TRBJ2-1; a possible D gene is TRBD2 (5 bases). Germline-derived CDR1 and CDR2 are LGHNT and FRNRAP. There are 12 residues in the CDR3. Trimming took 6 bases from V and 11 from J, leaving 14 bases between them. The CDR3 spells CASGKDFFQQFF. DNA for the CDR3: TGTGCTAGTGGAAAGGACTTTTTTCAGCAGTTCTTC.

Within the sample, this clonotype is large (0.1 to 1%). V is TRBV7-2 and J is TRBJ2-1; the D call may be TRBD1 or TRBD2 (6 bases each). Gene TRBJ2-7 matches the end of the DNA better, so the J call may be wrong. From germline, CDR1 is SGHTA and CDR2 FQGNSA. The CDR3 has 13 amino acids. The CDR3 spells CASSFNGGFEQYF. CDR3 in DNA: TGTGCCAGCAGCTTTAACGGGGGCTTTGAGCAGTACTTC.

This clonotype appeared a few times. The chain has TRBV6-1 and TRBJ2-5; no clear D gene. TRBJ2-7 explains the end of the DNA better; the J call may be wrong. This CDR3 comprises 15 residues. The germline V gene has CDR1 MNHNS and CDR2 SASEGT. The CDR3 protein is CASSEVGDSSYEQYF. DNA for the CDR3: TGTGCCAGCAGTGAAGTGGGTGACTCGTCCTACGAGCAGTACTTC.

This clonotype is judged medium-sized. This chain uses TRBV6-1 with TRBJ2-1; tentatively, D is TRBD1 or TRBD2 (5 bases each). The J call may be incorrect, as the DNA end agrees better with TRBJ2-7. This CDR3 is 13 amino acids long. CDR1 and CDR2 from the germline V gene are MNHNS and SASEGT. Here the CDR3 reads CASSEVRGDEQYF. CDR3 nucleotides: TGTGCCAGCAGTGAAGTCAGAGGGGATGAGCAGTACTTC.

Concerning this clonotype itself: The junction departs from the called germline gene at one end, perhaps through a read error. This rearrangement joins TRBV7-8 to TRBJ2-3; TRBD2 agrees at 7 bases. The CDR3 length is 17 residues. Germline CDR1 reads SGHVS; CDR2 reads FQNEAQ. For the CDR3, the DNA is TGTGCCAGCAGCTTACAATACCTGGCGACTAGCACAGATAAGCAGTATTTT. It translates to CASSLQYLATSTDKQYF.